This T cell receptor (beta chain) was captured in a study of control samples from healthy donors and cancer patients. This clone occurred once. The CDR3 covers 15 residues. Trimming took off 2 bases at V and 0 bases at J, with 12 bases between the two ends. The V gene's germline CDR1 is SGHNT and CDR2 YYREEE (reference sequence). Some clones are missing from TCRdb's copy, which holds only in-frame ones; the method was immunoSEQ multiplex PCR. The data hold fewer than 95,000 clones, with 91% observed a single time. The source of this sequence is a man aged 30 to 45 in good health. The V call is TRBV5-4, the J call TRBJ2-7, with D unresolved. The sample was blood. CDR3 loop: CASSLGFEPSYEQYF. The DNA for the CDR3 is TGTGCCAGCAGCTTAGGCTTTGAACCCTCCTACGAGCAGTACTTC.